These 29 T cell receptor beta chains were sequenced from one sample in a study of T cells expressing NK-cell markers. TCRdb reprocessed the 5' RACE reads, keeping one entry per CDR3 protein, no DNA. In all, the sample yields roughly 390,000 distinct CDR3 sequences. The specimen was blood T cells: a sorted CD56 or NKG2C T cell subset, CD4+ or CD8+ T cells, or bulk PBMC T cells (not recorded which). The receptors come from a man aged 18-75 years in good health.

The gene calls are TRBV28 and TRBJ2-7; TCRdb outputs TRBD1, but without DNA this stays unchecked. CDR3 length equals 15 residues. The germline V gene encodes CDR1 MDHEN and CDR2 SYDVKM. This CDR3 reads CASSLLRQGRNEQYF.

The chain recombines TRBV20-1 with TRBJ2-2; TCRdb picks TRBD1, but there is no DNA to check that call. The CDR3 contains 14 residues. Germline CDR1 is DFQATT and CDR2 is SNEGSKA (reference sequence). The chain's CDR3 is CSAFRQGAAGELFF.

The V gene is TRBV20-1, the J gene TRBJ1-2; TCRdb's assignment of TRBD1 cannot be checked, as there is no DNA. Germline lookup yields CDR1 DFQATT and CDR2 SNEGSKA (reference sequence). This CDR3 comprises 15 residues. CDR3 loop: CSASARQGAFYGYTF.

The V and J genes are TRBV20-1 and TRBJ1-6; with no DNA, the TCRdb D assignment of TRBD1 cannot be verified. CDR3 length: 14 amino acids. The germline V gene encodes CDR1 DFQATT and CDR2 SNEGSKA (reference sequence). The CDR3 spells CSARYRGGNSPLHF.

The chain couples TRBV19 to TRBJ1-2. The CDR3 is 16 amino acids. Germline loops: CDR1 LNHDA, CDR2 SQIVND (reference sequence). The CDR3 is CASSTGSLPANYGYTF. The variable domain in full, with the rest retrieved from reference TRBV19 and TRBJ1-2, is DGGITQSPKYLFRKEGQNVTLSCEQNLNHDAMYWYRQDPGQGLRLIYYSQIVNDFQKGDIAEGYSVSREKKESFPLTVTSAQKNPTAFYLCASSTGSLPANYGYTFGSGTRLTVV.

V is TRBV7-9 and J is TRBJ1-6. CDR1 is SEHNR and CDR2 is FQNEAQ in the germline V gene (reference sequence). The CDR3 covers 14 residues. The CDR3 sequence is CASSLEGTNSPLHF. The full variable domain, completed using reference TRBV7-9 and TRBJ1-6, is DTGVSQNPRHKITKRGQNVTFRCDPISEHNRLYWYRQTLGQGPEFLTYFQNEAQLEKSRLLSDRFSAERPKGSFSTLEIQRTEQGDSAMYLCASSLEGTNSPLHFGNGTRLTVT.

The chain uses TRBV20-1 and TRBJ2-5. The CDR3 totals 13 residues. The germline CDR1 and CDR2 sequences are DFQATT and SNEGSKA (reference sequence). CDR3 sequence reads: CSAVRLRRETQYF.

V and J are TRBV25-1 and TRBJ1-6; the TCRdb call, TRBD1, lacks DNA for checking. The CDR3 has 14 amino acids. Germline CDR1 MGHDK, CDR2 SYGVNS. The CDR3: CASSGQGAGSPLHF. Based on the CDR3 plus reference TRBV25-1 and TRBJ1-6, the full variable domain is EADIYQTPRYLVIGTGKKITLECSQTMGHDKMYWYQQDPGMELHLIHYSYGVNSTEKGDLSSESTVSRIRTEHFPLTLESARPSHTSQYLCASSGQGAGSPLHFGNGTRLTVT.

The chain employs TRBV20-1 and TRBJ1-5; TCRdb's D call of TRBD1 is untestable without DNA. This CDR3 contains 14 residues. Germline V gives CDR1 DFQATT, CDR2 SNEGSKA (reference sequence). CDR3 amino acids: CSADAGTGNQPQHF.

CDR3: CASSADRVPGTDTQYF. The J gene is TRBJ2-3, the V gene TRBV7-2; TCRdb outputs TRBD1, but without DNA this stays unchecked. Germline CDR1 and CDR2: SGHTA and FQGNSA. The CDR3 sequence is 16 residues long. Using reference TRBV7-2 and TRBJ2-3 for the parts outside the CDR3, the full variable domain is GAGVSQSPSNKVTEKGKDVELRCDPISGHTALYWYRQSLGQGLEFLIYFQGNSAPDKSGLPSDRFSAERTGGSVSTLTIQRTQQEDSAVYLCASSADRVPGTDTQYFGPGTRLTVL.

The chain links TRBV28 to TRBJ1-2; TCRdb selects TRBD1, and the lack of DNA leaves this call unchecked. The CDR3 loop spans 14 amino acids. In germline, CDR1 is MDHEN, CDR2 SYDVKM. CDR3 sequence reads: CASSRPTGGHGYTF.

The rearrangement joins TRBV6-2 or TRBV6-3 to TRBJ2-1; there is no DNA to check the TCRdb D call of TRBD1. The CDR3 contains 18 residues. Germline values: CDR1 MNHEY, CDR2 SVGEGT. The CDR3 loop reads CASSKVPGHTYSYNEQFF.

V is TRBV6-1 and J is TRBJ1-2; TCRdb's D call, TRBD1, is unchecked because there is no DNA. The CDR3 consists of 14 residues. The germline V gene encodes CDR1 MNHNS and CDR2 SASEGT. CDR3 amino acids: CASSSHPGVYGYTF.

The chain combines TRBV6-5 with TRBJ2-2; TCRdb calls TRBD1, which cannot be checked without DNA. This CDR3 spans 16 amino acids. Germline loops: CDR1 MNHEY, CDR2 SVGAGI. The CDR3 sequence is CASTPFGQGNTGELFF.

V is TRBV12-3 or TRBV12-4 and J is TRBJ2-7; TCRdb lists TRBD1, though no DNA is available to test this call. This CDR3 contains 15 residues. The CDR3 loop reads CASRRSSGDRYEQYF.

The rearrangement uses TRBV5-4 and TRBJ2-1; TCRdb indicates TRBD2, and absent DNA this call remains unverified. Germline V gene sequence: CDR1 SGHNT, CDR2 YYREEE (reference sequence). This CDR3 has 12 residues. The CDR3 is CASTQGEGEQFF.

The chain recombines TRBV5-1 with TRBJ2-5; the TCRdb call, TRBD1, lacks DNA for checking. The germline gives CDR1 SGHRS, CDR2 YFSETQ. The CDR3 is made up of 15 amino acids. CDR3 protein: CASSLDRGSRETQYF.

The rearrangement joins TRBV11-2 to TRBJ2-5; TCRdb gives TRBD1 as the D gene, but with no DNA this cannot be confirmed. The CDR3 totals 14 residues. The V gene's germline CDR1 is SGHAT and CDR2 FQNNGV. The CDR3 region is CASSPTRTKETQYF.

This chain joins TRBV28 and TRBJ2-5; checking the TCRdb D call of TRBD1 is not possible without DNA. CDR1 is MDHEN, CDR2 SYDVKM, per germline. The CDR3 covers 14 residues. The CDR3 sequence is CASCPYRVGETQYF.

The gene calls are TRBV7-9 and TRBJ2-3; TCRdb outputs TRBD2, but without DNA this stays unchecked. Germline CDR1 reads SEHNR; CDR2 reads FQNEAQ (reference sequence). The CDR3 totals 13 residues. This CDR3 reads CAASRGNTDTQYF.

The chain combines TRBV14 with TRBJ1-6. The CDR3 has 14 residues. Germline V gene lookup returns CDR1 SGHDN and CDR2 FVKESK. The CDR3 region is CASSQDAIKSPLHF. Supplemented by reference TRBV14 and TRBJ1-6, the full variable domain reads EAGVTQFPSHSVIEKGQTVTLRCDPISGHDNLYWYRRVMGKEIKFLLHFVKESKQDESGMPNNRFLAERTGGTYSTLKVQPAELEDSGVYFCASSQDAIKSPLHFGNGTRLTVT.

V is TRBV6-2 or TRBV6-3 and J is TRBJ1-6. The CDR3 length is 17 residues. Germline V gives CDR1 MNHEY, CDR2 SVGEGT. CDR3 region: CASSYSEVTVSNSPLHF.

This chain connects TRBV7-9 to TRBJ2-7. There are 12 residues in the CDR3. CDR1 and CDR2 (germline): SEHNR, FQNEAQ (reference sequence). The CDR3 protein is CASSSVSWEQYF.

V is TRBV7-2 and J is TRBJ2-1; TCRdb indicates TRBD2, and absent DNA this call remains unverified. The CDR3 totals 17 residues. The germline V gene encodes CDR1 SGHTA and CDR2 FQGNSA. The CDR3 region is CASSPRGSGGLGYEQFF. The full variable domain, rest sourced from reference TRBV7-2 and TRBJ2-1, is GAGVSQSPSNKVTEKGKDVELRCDPISGHTALYWYRQSLGQGLEFLIYFQGNSAPDKSGLPSDRFSAERTGGSVSTLTIQRTQQEDSAVYLCASSPRGSGGLGYEQFFGPGTRLTVL.

V usage is TRBV12-3 or TRBV12-4 and J usage is TRBJ2-3. The CDR3 is 14 amino acids. CDR3 sequence reads: CASSLAGTTDTQYF.

The J gene is TRBJ2-4, the V gene TRBV7-8; the TCRdb call, TRBD1, lacks DNA for checking. Germline-derived CDR1 and CDR2 are SGHVS and FQNEAQ. The CDR3 runs to 13 residues. The CDR3 spells CASSLEITGGRYF.

The rearrangement joins TRBV10-3 to TRBJ2-1; TCRdb selects TRBD1, and the lack of DNA leaves this call unchecked. Germline assignment: CDR1 ENHRY and CDR2 SYGVKD. The CDR3 totals 14 residues. CDR3 loop: CAIRGAGAGNEQFF.

The V call is TRBV7-2, the J call TRBJ2-1; TCRdb reports TRBD1, a call that lacks DNA to check it against. CDR1 and CDR2 from the germline V gene are SGHTA and FQGNSA. The CDR3 consists of 14 residues. CDR3 in amino acids: CASSLADPWNEQFF.

The chain joins TRBV25-1 to TRBJ2-3; TCRdb selects TRBD1, and the lack of DNA leaves this call unchecked. This CDR3 region has 14 residues. Per the germline V gene, CDR1 is MGHDK and CDR2 is SYGVNS. This chain's CDR3 is CASRKRGSTDTQYF.